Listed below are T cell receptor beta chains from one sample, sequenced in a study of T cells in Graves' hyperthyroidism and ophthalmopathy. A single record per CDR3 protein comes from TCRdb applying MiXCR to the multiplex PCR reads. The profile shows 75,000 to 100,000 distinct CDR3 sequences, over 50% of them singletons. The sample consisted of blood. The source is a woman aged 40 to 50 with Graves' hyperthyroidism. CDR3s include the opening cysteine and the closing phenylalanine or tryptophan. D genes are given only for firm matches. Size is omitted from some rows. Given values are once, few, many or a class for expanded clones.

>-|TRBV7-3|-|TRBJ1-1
CASSNGQRNTEAFF
TGTGCCAGCAGTAACGGACAGCGGAACACTGAAGCTTTCTTT
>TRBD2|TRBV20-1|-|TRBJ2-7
CSGSPLAEVSYEQYF
TGCAGTGGCAGTCCCCTAGCGGAGGTCTCCTACGAGCAGTACTTC
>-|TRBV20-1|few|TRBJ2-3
CSCRGLTSTDTQYF
TGCAGTTGCCGGGGGCTGACTAGCACAGATACGCAGTATTTT
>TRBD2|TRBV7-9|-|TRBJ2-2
CASSSTSGTRGELFF
TGTGCCAGCAGCTCCACCAGCGGGACGAGGGGGGAGCTGTTTTTT
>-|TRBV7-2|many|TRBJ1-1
CASSLVNRIEAFF
TGTGCCAGCAGCTTAGTAAACAGGATTGAAGCTTTCTTT
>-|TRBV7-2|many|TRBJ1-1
CASSLGGNSNAFF
TGTGCCAGCAGCTTAGGGGGGAATTCCAACGCTTTCTTT
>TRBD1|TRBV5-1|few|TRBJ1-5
CASSFGQGGDQPQHF
TGCGCCAGCAGCTTCGGACAGGGCGGAGATCAGCCCCAGCATTTT
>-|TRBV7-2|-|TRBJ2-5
CASRVETQYF
TGTGCCAGCAGGGTAGAGACCCAGTACTTC
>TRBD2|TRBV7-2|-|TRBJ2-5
CASSLARGKETQYF
TGTGCCAGCAGCTTAGCGCGGGGGAAAGAGACCCAGTACTTC
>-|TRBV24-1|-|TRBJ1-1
CATSSPGQWSTEAFF
TGTGCCACCAGCAGCCCCGGACAGTGGAGCACTGAAGCTTTCTTT
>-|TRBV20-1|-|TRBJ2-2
CSARRQENTGELSW
TGCAGTGCTAGACGGCAGGAGAACACCGGGGAGCTGTCTTGG
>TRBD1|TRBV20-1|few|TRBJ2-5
CSASAGTGEETQYF
TGCAGTGCTAGCGCCGGGACAGGGGAAGAGACCCAGTACTTC
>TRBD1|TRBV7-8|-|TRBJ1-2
CASSPSTGQHYGYTF
TGTGCCAGCAGCCCATCGACAGGGCAGCACTATGGCTACACCTTC
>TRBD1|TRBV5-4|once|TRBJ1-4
CASSSGTDDEKLFF
TGTGCCAGCAGCTCCGGGACAGATGATGAAAAACTGTTTTTT
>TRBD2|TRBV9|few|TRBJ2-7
CASSGLAGGDYEQYF
TGTGCCAGCTCCGGACTAGCGGGTGGGGACTACGAGCAGTACTTC
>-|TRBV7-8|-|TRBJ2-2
CASTRGAANTGELFF
TGTGCCAGCACCCGGGGGGCGGCGAACACCGGGGAGCTGTTTTTT
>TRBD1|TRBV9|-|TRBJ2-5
CASSRQGAETQYF
TGTGCCAGCAGTCGACAGGGGGCGGAGACCCAGTACTTC
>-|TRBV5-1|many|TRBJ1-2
CASSWQGNGYTF
TGCGCCAGCAGCTGGCAGGGCAATGGCTACACCTTC
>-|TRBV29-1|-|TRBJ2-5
CSAPGGTQYF
TGCAGCGCACCCGGAGGGACCCAGTACTTC
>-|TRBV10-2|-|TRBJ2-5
CASSESTRGGGEETQYF
TGCGCCAGCAGTGAGTCGACTCGGGGTGGCGGGGAAGAGACCCAGTACTTC
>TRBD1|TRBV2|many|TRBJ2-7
CASQIRDRDTYEQYF
TGTGCCAGCCAGATCCGGGACAGGGATACCTACGAGCAGTACTTC
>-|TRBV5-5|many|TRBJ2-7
CASSSDLGGYEQYF
TGTGCCAGCAGCTCAGATTTGGGGGGCTACGAGCAGTACTTC
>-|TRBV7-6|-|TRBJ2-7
CASSLETYEQYF
TGTGCCAGCAGCTTAGAGACCTACGAGCAGTACTTC
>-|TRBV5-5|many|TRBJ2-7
CASSLSVTYEQYF
TGTGCCAGCAGCTTGTCTGTAACCTACGAGCAGTACTTC
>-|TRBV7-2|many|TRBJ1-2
CASTHVHRPFSGYTF
TGTGCCAGCACCCACGTCCACAGACCTTTTTCTGGCTACACCTTC
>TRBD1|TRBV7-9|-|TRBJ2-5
CASSRWGTGSQPQYF
TGTGCCAGCAGCAGGTGGGGGACAGGGAGTCAGCCCCAGTACTTC
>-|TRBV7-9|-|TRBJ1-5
CAGSAGGGNQPQHF
TGTGCCGGCAGCGCGGGGGGGGGCAATCAGCCCCAGCATTTT
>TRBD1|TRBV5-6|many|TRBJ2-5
CASSFRGQETQYF
TGTGCCAGCAGCTTCAGGGGGCAAGAGACCCAGTACTTC
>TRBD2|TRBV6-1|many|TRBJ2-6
CASKWGGSGANVLTF
TGTGCCTCAAAATGGGGAGGGTCTGGGGCCAACGTCCTGACTTTC
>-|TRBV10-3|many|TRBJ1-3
CAITRAVGNTIYF
TGTGCCATCACGAGGGCGGTAGGAAACACCATATATTTT
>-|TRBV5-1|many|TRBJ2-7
CASSLRHVSYEQYF
TGCGCCAGCAGCCTGAGGCACGTCTCCTACGAGCAGTACTTC
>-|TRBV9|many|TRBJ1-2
CASSVGDARGYGYTF
TGTGCCAGCAGCGTAGGTGATGCCAGGGGCTATGGCTACACCTTC
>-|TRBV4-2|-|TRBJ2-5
CASSQAISQETQYF
TGTGCCAGCAGCCAAGCTATCAGTCAAGAGACCCAGTACTTC
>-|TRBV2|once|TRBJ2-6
CASSQPGLGANVLTF
TGTGCCAGCAGCCAACCGGGATTGGGCGCCAACGTCCTGACTTTC
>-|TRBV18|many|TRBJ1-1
CASSPGRSMNTEAFF
TGTGCCAGCTCACCGGGACGGAGCATGAACACTGAAGCTTTCTTT
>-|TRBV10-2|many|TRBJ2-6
CASSESGVSPGANVLTF
TGCGCCAGCAGTGAGTCGGGGGTTTCCCCTGGGGCCAACGTCCTGACTTTC
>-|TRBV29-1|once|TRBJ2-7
CSVEAGPGSEQYF
TGCAGCGTTGAGGCGGGGCCGGGAAGCGAGCAGTACTTC
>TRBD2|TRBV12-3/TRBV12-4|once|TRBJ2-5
CASSPRLGLAGGPQETQYF
TGTGCCAGCAGTCCGCGACTTGGACTAGCGGGAGGGCCTCAAGAGACCCAGTACTTC
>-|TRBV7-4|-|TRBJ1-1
CASSPLPGGTEAFF
TGTGCCAGCAGCCCTCTCCCCGGGGGCACTGAAGCTTTCTTT
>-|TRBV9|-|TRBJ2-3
CASSVTGAGEDTQYF
TGTGCCAGCAGTGTGACAGGGGCGGGAGAAGATACGCAGTATTTT
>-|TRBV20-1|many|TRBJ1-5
CSALSPLGGAYQPQHF
TGCAGTGCTCTTAGCCCCCTTGGGGGGGCATATCAGCCCCAGCATTTT
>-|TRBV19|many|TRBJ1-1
CASANRVGTEAFF
TGTGCCAGCGCAAATCGGGTGGGGACTGAAGCTTTCTTT
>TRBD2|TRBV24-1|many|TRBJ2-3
CATSDFGVAGGMKDTQYF
TGTGCCACCAGTGATTTTGGGGTAGCGGGAGGAATGAAAGATACGCAGTATTTT
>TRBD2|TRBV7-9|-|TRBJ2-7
CASSVGLATYEQYF
TGTGCCAGCAGCGTGGGACTAGCTACCTACGAGCAGTACTTC
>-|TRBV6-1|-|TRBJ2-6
CAISEAGANVLTF
TGTGCCATCAGTGAAGCTGGGGCCAACGTCCTGACTTTC
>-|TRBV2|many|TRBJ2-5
CASSEGGTQYF
TGTGCCAGCAGTGAGGGCGGGACCCAGTACTTC
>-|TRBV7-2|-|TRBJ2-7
CASPVELAYEQYF
TGTGCTAGCCCCGTTGAACTAGCCTACGAGCAGTACTTC
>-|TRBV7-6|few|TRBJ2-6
CASNLQGGTGANVLTF
TGTGCCAGCAACCTACAGGGGGGGACCGGGGCCAACGTCCTGACTTTC
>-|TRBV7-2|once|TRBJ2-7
CASRRGAGEQYF
TGTGCCAGCAGACGCGGGGCGGGCGAGCAGTACTTC
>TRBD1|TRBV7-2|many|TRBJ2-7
CASSVDRDLEQYF
TGTGCCAGCAGCGTCGACAGGGACCTCGAGCAGTACTTC
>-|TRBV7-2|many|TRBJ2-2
CASSLERIPGELFF
TGCGCCAGCAGCTTGGAACGGATTCCCGGGGAGCTGTTTTTT